This T cell receptor (beta chain) was recorded in a study of B cell selection in AIRE deficiency. Germline V gene data show CDR1 as SGHNT and CDR2 as YYREEE (reference sequence). CDR3 length equals 15 residues. The V gene end was trimmed by 4 bases and the J gene end by 6 bases; junction bases not matched to a gene: 6. The sorted conventional CD4 T cells were gated as CD4+CD127+. Unrelated healthy donors provided the controls. Comment on this clone: Its antigen is unidentified.

Study-level results: Healthy Tconv contained 36.6% of shared healthy Treg sequences; only TCRbeta sequenced. Roughly 28% of healthy-shared Treg TCRbeta sequences appeared in patient Tconv cells.

Data came from immunoSEQ multiplex PCR; TCRdb stores just in-frame clones and leaves some out. The sample yields roughly 25,000 clones, 95% to 96% seen once. J is TRBJ2-1 and V is TRBV5-4; 11 bases agree with TRBD2. The receptor was derived from a human donor in good health. Specimen: CD4+CD127+ conventional T cells sorted from PBMCs. The CDR3 loop reads CASSIAGTSGNEQFF. As DNA, the CDR3 is TGTGCCAGCAGCATCGCCGGGACTAGCGGCAATGAGCAGTTCTTC. The full variable domain, its missing parts supplied by reference TRBV5-4 and TRBJ2-1, is ETGVTQSPTHLIKTRGQQVTLRCSSQSGHNTVSWYQQALGQGPQFIFQYYREEENGRGNFPPRFSGLQFPNYSSELNVNALELDDSALYLCASSIAGTSGNEQFFGPGTRLTVL.